The rows below give T cell receptor beta chains drawn from one sample of a study of blood T cell repertoires in COVID-19. The data were produced by immunoSEQ multiplex PCR, yet TCRdb's version contains in-frame clones alone and is incomplete. This table has 250,000 or so clones, nearly 90% appearing once. The sample was peripheral blood. The receptors stem from a woman aged 55-70 years with COVID-19, enrolled during active disease. CDR3s include the opening cysteine and the closing phenylalanine or tryptophan. The D gene is left open where the match is weak. Size is omitted from some rows. Given values are once, few, many or a class for expanded clones.

j_gene | abundance | v_gene | d_gene | CDR3nt | CDR3aa
TRBJ1-2 | NA | TRBV9 | NA | TGTGCCAGCAGCGTAGCCACCCAGTCTCGGGTTGGCGGCTACACCTTC | CASSVATQSRVGGYTF
TRBJ1-3 | NA | TRBV7-2 | TRBD1 | TGTGCCAGCAGCTGGGGACAGCTTGGAAACACCATATATTTT | CASSWGQLGNTIYF
TRBJ2-4 | NA | TRBV11-2 | NA | TGTGCCAGCAGCCAGGTTGGCAAAAACATTCAGTACTTC | CASSQVGKNIQYF
TRBJ1-5 | NA | TRBV19 | NA | TGTGCCACATCGGAGCAGGGAAACAATCAGCCCCAGCATTTT | CATSEQGNNQPQHF
TRBJ2-7 | NA | TRBV7-3 | TRBD1 | TGTGCCAGCAGCCCGGGACAGGGTTTGCAGTACTTC | CASSPGQGLQYF
TRBJ1-5 | NA | TRBV18 | NA | TGTGCCAGCTCACCCGACAGTAGCAATCAGCCCCAGCATTTT | CASSPDSSNQPQHF
TRBJ2-6 | NA | TRBV7-2 | NA | TGTGCCAGCAGCTACACCTCAGGGCTCTCTGGGGCCAACGTCCTGACTTTC | CASSYTSGLSGANVLTF
TRBJ1-1 | NA | TRBV2 | NA | TGTGCCAGCAATCCGTGGAACACTGAAGCTTTCTTT | CASNPWNTEAFF
TRBJ1-5 | NA | TRBV27 | TRBD1 | TGTGCCAGCAGTTTATATTCCGGGACAGGGCCCCCAGGGTACCGTCAGCCCCAGCATTTT | CASSLYSGTGPPGYRQPQHF
TRBJ1-2 | NA | TRBV7-8 | TRBD1 | TGTGCCAGCAGATGGGACAGGGGGTTCTCTCCCTATGGCTACACCTTC | CASRWDRGFSPYGYTF
TRBJ2-7 | NA | TRBV4-3 | TRBD2 | TGCGCCAGCAGCCAAACCCTAGCGGGGGAGTACGAGCAGTACTTC | CASSQTLAGEYEQYF
TRBJ1-2 | NA | TRBV7-2 | TRBD1 | TGTGCCAGCAGCTGGGACAGGGGACCTAACTATGGCTACACCTTC | CASSWDRGPNYGYTF
TRBJ1-1 | once | TRBV6-5 | TRBD1 | TGTGCCAGCACCGGGACAGGGCCCACTGAAGCTTTCTTT | CASTGTGPTEAFF
TRBJ2-2 | NA | TRBV3-1/TRBV3-2 | NA | TGTGCCAGCGGGGGGTACACCGGGGAGCTGTTTTTT | CASGGYTGELFF
TRBJ2-2 | NA | TRBV27 | TRBD1 | TGTGCCAGCAGTTTAGCTTGGGGGACAGGGCCCACCGGGGAGCTGTTTTTT | CASSLAWGTGPTGELFF
TRBJ1-1 | NA | TRBV5-1 | NA | TGCGCCAGCAGCTCACTGGGCGGGCAGAGAAGAGCTGAAGCTTTCTTT | CASSSLGGQRRAEAFF
TRBJ2-2 | NA | TRBV11-3 | NA | TGTGCCAGCAGCTCGACAACGAACACCGGGGAGCTGTTTTTT | CASSSTTNTGELFF
TRBJ2-3 | NA | TRBV9 | TRBD1 | TGTGCCAGCACCGGACAGGCTGCTACAGATACGCAGTATTTT | CASTGQAATDTQYF
TRBJ2-3 | once | TRBV7-9 | TRBD2 | TGTGCCAGCAGCTTAACCCTAGCGGGGGGCGCGGATACGCAGTATTTT | CASSLTLAGGADTQYF
TRBJ2-1 | NA | TRBV7-9 | NA | TGTGCCAGCAGCCCATCTGAGCGGCGATCCTACAATGAGCAGTTCTTC | CASSPSERRSYNEQFF
TRBJ1-5 | NA | TRBV15 | NA | TGTGCCACCAGCGCAAGAGGGGGAAGGAGGCAGCCCCAGCATTTT | CATSARGGRRQPQHF
TRBJ1-6 | few | TRBV9 | NA | TGTGCCAGCAGCGTGGGCAGCAATAATTCACCCCTCCACTTT | CASSVGSNNSPLHF
TRBJ1-5 | NA | TRBV6-5 | NA | TGTGCCAGCCCGGGGGGTCAGCCCCAGCATTTT | CASPGGQPQHF
TRBJ2-1 | once | TRBV5-1 | NA | TGCGCCAGCAGCAGAACAGGGACCAATGAGCAGTTCTTC | CASSRTGTNEQFF
TRBJ1-5 | NA | TRBV29-1 | TRBD1 | TGCAGCGTCCAGGGGGCGGGTTTGACCCAGCATTTT | CSVQGAGLTQHF
TRBJ1-6 | NA | TRBV7-2 | NA | TGTGCCAGCAACTCTAGAAAAATTAATTCACCCCTCCACTTT | CASNSRKINSPLHF
TRBJ2-6 | NA | TRBV6-2/TRBV6-3 | NA | TGTGCCAGCAGTTACGCGGGCCTCTCTGGGGCCAACGTCCTGACTTTC | CASSYAGLSGANVLTF
TRBJ1-2 | NA | TRBV15 | NA | TGTGCCACCAGCTATACAGGTTACTATGGCTACACCTTC | CATSYTGYYGYTF
TRBJ1-1 | NA | TRBV5-1 | TRBD1 | TGCGCCAGCAGCTTGCCGGGACAGATGAACACTGAAGCTTTCTTT | CASSLPGQMNTEAFF
TRBJ1-3 | NA | TRBV6-5 | NA | TGTGCCAGCTCCTCCGGGGTTTCTGGAAACACCATATATTTT | CASSSGVSGNTIYF
TRBJ1-1 | NA | TRBV3-1/TRBV3-2 | TRBD1 | TGTGCCAGCAGCCAGGACAGGGGAGCTTTCTTT | CASSQDRGAFF
TRBJ1-6 | NA | TRBV3-1/TRBV3-2 | TRBD1 | TGTGCCAGCAGCCTAGAGGGACAGGGGCCCTATAATTCACCCCTCCACTTT | CASSLEGQGPYNSPLHF
TRBJ1-3 | NA | TRBV4-3 | NA | TGCGCCAGCAGCCAAGGATCCTTGCTCGGGGACACCATATATTTT | CASSQGSLLGDTIYF
TRBJ1-2 | NA | TRBV19 | TRBD1 | TGTGCCAGTAGGCCGGGACAGGGGGTAGGGGGCTACACCTTC | CASRPGQGVGGYTF
TRBJ1-5 | NA | TRBV19 | NA | TGTGCCAGTAGTTCTCAGACTCCTGGGAATCAGCCCCAGCATTTT | CASSSQTPGNQPQHF
TRBJ2-2 | NA | TRBV5-6 | TRBD1 | TGTGCCAGCAGCCGCGACAGGGCGGACACCGGGGAGCTGTTTTTT | CASSRDRADTGELFF
TRBJ2-7 | NA | TRBV7-6 | TRBD1 | TGTGCCAGCAGCTTAGAGCCGGACAGGGAACGTCGGGAGCAGTACTTC | CASSLEPDRERREQYF
TRBJ1-1 | NA | TRBV5-1 | NA | TGCGCCAGCAGCTTGGTGCTGGGGCAGGGCACTGAAGCTTTCTTT | CASSLVLGQGTEAFF
TRBJ1-4 | NA | TRBV30 | NA | TGTGCCTGCAGGGGCGGTGAAAAACTGTTTTTT | CACRGGEKLFF
TRBJ1-2 | NA | TRBV20-1 | NA | TGCAGTGCTAGAGAGGAGGGTGGCTACACCTTC | CSAREEGGYTF
TRBJ2-1 | NA | TRBV27 | NA | TGTGCCAGCAGTTTATTTTCTCCCAGCTCCTACAATGAGCAGTTCTTC | CASSLFSPSSYNEQFF
TRBJ1-1 | NA | TRBV18 | TRBD1 | TGTGCCAGCTCACCAGAGACAGGGAGTCCGAACACTGAAGCTTTCTTT | CASSPETGSPNTEAFF